This TCR beta chain is drawn from a study of Tregs in tolerant kidney transplant recipients. The CDR3 totals 15 residues. V trimming: 8 bases; J trimming: 9 bases; junction bases outside the gene matches: 17. CDR1 is SNHLY, CDR2 FYNNEI, per germline. Comment on this clone: Its antigen is currently unknown.

The method was immunoSEQ multiplex PCR; TCRdb's version includes in-frame clones alone and lacks a portion of them. The sample contains some 80,000 clones, roughly 98% of which appear only once. Overall study findings and caveats: Some patients' samples used different primers over time, so nucleotide sequences weren't comparable. In tolerant patients, donor-specific Tregs outgrew total Tregs, suggesting antigen-driven expansion.

Unstimulated regulatory T cells (CD4+CD25+CD127-), CD4+CD25- non-regulatory cells, CD4 and CD8 cells were FACS-sorted from thawed PBMCs. The sequences come from CD4+ T cells from blood, collected before the transplant. V gene TRBV2 combines with J gene TRBJ2-3; 7 bases line up with TRBD2. The receptor was derived from a human donor who received a combined kidney and bone marrow transplant. The CDR3 nucleotides read TGTGCCAGCGAAAGCGGGGTACGCATTTTAGAGACGCAGTATTTT. It translates to CASESGVRILETQYF.